The rows below give T cell receptor beta chains drawn from one sample of a study of spatial heterogeneity in lung cancer. TCRdb re-called the 5' RACE reads with MiXCR, one entry per CDR3 protein. The sample holds about 48,000 distinct CDR3 sequences; roughly 5.2% are singletons and the top ten take around 10%. Material: PBMCs, obtained at surgery. These receptor sequences come from a male donor with early-stage non-small cell lung cancer. The CDR3 runs from the conserved cysteine through the conserved F or W. D genes are given only for firm matches. Only some rows state a clone size, as once, few, many or a class for expanded clones.

v_gene	abundance	d_gene	j_gene	CDR3aa	CDR3nt
TRBV25-1	medium-sized	NA	TRBJ1-1	CASSEYGEAFF	TGTGCCAGCAGTGAATATGGAGAAGCTTTCTTT
TRBV2	many	TRBD1	TRBJ2-3	CASSESQGMGSTDTQYF	TGTGCCAGCAGTGAATCACAGGGGATGGGGAGCACAGATACGCAGTATTTT
TRBV7-3	few	NA	TRBJ2-2	CASSLGSGNTGELFF	TGTGCCAGCAGCCTCGGTAGCGGTAACACCGGGGAGCTGTTTTTT
TRBV28	medium-sized	NA	TRBJ2-7	CASSSFRGASEQYF	TGTGCCAGCAGCTCTTTTAGGGGGGCGAGCGAGCAGTACTTC
TRBV10-2	many	TRBD1	TRBJ2-5	CASTKGQGGTQYF	TGCGCCAGCACTAAGGGACAGGGAGGGACCCAGTACTTC
TRBV18	few	NA	TRBJ2-6	CASSPPGQASGANVLTF	TGTGCCAGCTCACCCCCGGGGCAGGCGTCTGGGGCCAACGTCCTGACTTTC
TRBV12-3/TRBV12-4	few	NA	TRBJ2-3	CASNWGATSSTDTQYF	TGTGCCAGCAACTGGGGGGCTACCTCTAGCACAGATACGCAGTATTTT
TRBV7-9	many	NA	TRBJ2-1	CASSPPSSYNEQFF	TGTGCCAGCAGCCCCCCCAGCTCCTACAATGAGCAGTTCTTC
TRBV7-2	many	NA	TRBJ2-3	CASSLVPVPSTDTQYF	TGTGCCAGCAGCTTAGTTCCGGTTCCTAGCACAGATACGCAGTATTTT
TRBV7-9	many	NA	TRBJ1-1	CASSNAGTPEAFF	TGTGCCAGCAGCAACGCCGGGACACCTGAAGCTTTCTTT
TRBV7-7	many	NA	TRBJ2-1	CAINPTGRSYNEQFF	TGTGCTATCAATCCTACAGGCCGCTCCTACAATGAGCAGTTCTTC
TRBV21-1	many	NA	TRBJ2-7	CASSKGRDEQYF	TGTGCCAGCAGCAAAGGACGGGACGAGCAGTACTTC
TRBV3-1	many	NA	TRBJ2-7	CASSQEKRVKYF	TGTGCCAGCAGCCAAGAGAAGAGGGTGAAGTACTTC
TRBV29-1	many	TRBD2	TRBJ2-5	CSVDSTSGVGETQYF	TGCAGCGTTGATTCGACTAGCGGGGTTGGGGAGACCCAGTACTTC
TRBV28	NA	NA	TRBJ1-4	CASSLLGAHKEKLFF	TGTGCCAGCAGTTTGTTGGGGGCGCATAAGGAAAAACTGTTTTTT
TRBV5-1	many	TRBD1	TRBJ1-3	CASSPRDRGPRTIYF	TGCGCCAGCAGCCCACGGGACAGGGGCCCGCGCACCATATATTTT
TRBV6-1	NA	NA	TRBJ1-4	CASNPRLGSTNEKLFF	TGTGCCAGCAACCCGAGGCTGGGATCAACTAATGAAAAACTGTTTTTT
TRBV20-1	many	NA	TRBJ2-7	CSAHQTYEQYF	TGCAGTGCACACCAGACTTACGAGCAGTACTTC
TRBV10-3	many	NA	TRBJ2-1	CATSGAGLYNEQFF	TGTGCCACCTCGGGAGCGGGCCTCTACAATGAGCAGTTCTTC
TRBV5-6	many	NA	TRBJ1-1	CASSPGSPAGTEAFF	TGTGCCAGCAGCCCCGGTTCCCCGGCCGGGACTGAAGCTTTCTTT
TRBV11-1	medium-sized	NA	TRBJ2-7	CASSLPRGYEQYF	TGTGCCAGCAGCCTTCCGCGGGGATACGAGCAGTACTTC
TRBV9	many	NA	TRBJ2-7	CASSVVPGAYEQYF	TGTGCCAGCAGCGTAGTCCCCGGAGCCTACGAGCAGTACTTC
TRBV12-3/TRBV12-4	many	NA	TRBJ1-4	CASSRGPLNEKLFF	TGTGCCAGCAGCAGAGGTCCTCTTAATGAAAAACTGTTTTTT
TRBV7-9	many	NA	TRBJ2-5	CASSLAGENRETQYF	TGTGCCAGCAGCTTAGCGGGGGAGAATAGGGAGACCCAGTACTTC
TRBV29-1	many	TRBD1	TRBJ2-7	CSVEPGQGSYEQYF	TGCAGCGTTGAACCTGGACAGGGGTCCTACGAGCAGTACTTC
TRBV9	many	NA	TRBJ2-3	CASSVTGRSGADTQYF	TGTGCCAGCAGCGTAACAGGGAGAAGTGGGGCAGATACGCAGTATTTT
TRBV20-1	many	TRBD2	TRBJ2-7	CSARHSSFGTSGSMPNEQYF	TGCAGTGCTAGACACAGCTCATTCGGGACTAGCGGGAGTATGCCAAACGAGCAGTACTTC
TRBV7-2	many	TRBD1	TRBJ1-4	CASSAQGAIEKLFF	TGTGCCAGCAGCGCACAGGGGGCGATTGAAAAACTGTTTTTT
TRBV4-2	many	TRBD1	TRBJ2-2	CACGTGGAAGELFF	TGTGCCTGTGGGACAGGGGGCGCAGCCGGGGAGCTGTTTTTT
TRBV7-3	many	TRBD2	TRBJ2-1	CASSLMAGEGNEQFF	TGTGCCAGCAGCTTAATGGCGGGAGAGGGCAATGAGCAGTTCTTC
TRBV13	few	NA	TRBJ2-1	CASSLVATYNEQFF	TGTGCCAGCAGCTTAGTCGCGACTTACAATGAGCAGTTCTTC
TRBV3-1	few	TRBD2	TRBJ2-3	CASSRRTSGSTDTQYF	TGTGCCAGCAGCCGGCGGACTAGCGGGAGCACAGATACGCAGTATTTT
TRBV9	many	NA	TRBJ2-1	CASSVESTNNEQFF	TGTGCCAGCAGCGTAGAGTCAACGAACAATGAGCAGTTCTTC
TRBV3-1	few	TRBD2	TRBJ2-7	CASSQDPTGTSGRLSYEQYF	TGTGCCAGCAGCCAAGATCCGACCGGGACTAGCGGGAGGCTATCCTACGAGCAGTACTTC
TRBV13	many	TRBD1	TRBJ2-3	CASSYSTGGDTQYF	TGTGCCAGCAGCTACTCCACAGGGGGAGATACGCAGTATTTT
TRBV20-1	NA	NA	TRBJ2-5	CSARPTGAKETQYF	TGCAGTGCTAGACCGACGGGAGCGAAGGAGACCCAGTACTTC
TRBV7-2	many	TRBD1	TRBJ2-3	CASSLRGQTTDTQYF	TGTGCCAGCAGCTTAAGGGGACAGACCACAGATACGCAGTATTTT
TRBV2	few	NA	TRBJ2-7	CVSSPSLEANEQYF	TGTGTCAGCAGTCCATCGCTCGAGGCCAACGAGCAGTACTTC
TRBV29-1	medium-sized	NA	TRBJ2-7	CSVEDRGHRTEQYF	TGCAGCGTTGAAGATCGGGGCCACCGGACCGAGCAGTACTTC
TRBV7-2	NA	NA	TRBJ2-3	CASSLVLSTDTQYF	TGTGCCAGCAGCTTAGTATTGAGCACAGATACGCAGTATTTT
TRBV4-3	many	NA	TRBJ1-1	CASSQDRAVFEAFF	TGCGCCAGCAGCCAAGATAGGGCGGTTTTTGAAGCTTTCTTT
TRBV20-1	many	TRBD2	TRBJ2-4	CSAEALAGGHDDQYF	TGCAGTGCTGAGGCTCTAGCGGGAGGGCACGACGATCAGTACTTC
TRBV20-1	many	TRBD1	TRBJ1-1	CSAWTGNTEAFF	TGCAGTGCTTGGACAGGGAACACTGAAGCTTTCTTT
TRBV12-3/TRBV12-4	NA	TRBD2	TRBJ2-2	CASSLGTSGRTGELFF	TGTGCCAGCAGTTTAGGGACTAGCGGGAGGACCGGGGAGCTGTTTTTT
TRBV7-2	many	NA	TRBJ2-1	CASRTAGAGRNEQFF	TGTGCCAGCAGGACGGCAGGGGCGGGTCGTAATGAGCAGTTCTTC
TRBV3-1	NA	TRBD2	TRBJ2-7	CASSPGLGYEQYF	TGTGCCAGCAGCCCGGGACTAGGCTACGAGCAGTACTTC
TRBV5-6	NA	NA	TRBJ1-3	CASSLPQSLGNTIYF	TGTGCCAGCAGCTTGCCCCAAAGCTTAGGAAACACCATATATTTT
TRBV7-9	many	TRBD2	TRBJ2-7	CASSPPGLADPEQYF	TGTGCCAGCAGCCCACCCGGACTAGCGGACCCCGAGCAGTACTTC
TRBV9	many	TRBD1	TRBJ1-1	CASSGTGRTEAFF	TGTGCCAGCAGCGGGACAGGGCGCACTGAAGCTTTCTTT
TRBV4-1	NA	TRBD1	TRBJ1-1	CASSQALGQGSAHTEAFF	TGCGCCAGCAGCCAAGCCCTAGGACAGGGGTCTGCGCACACTGAAGCTTTCTTT
TRBV6-2/TRBV6-3	many	NA	TRBJ1-1	CASSYSPGAVNTEAFF	TGTGCCAGCAGTTACTCCCCCGGGGCAGTGAACACTGAAGCTTTCTTT
TRBV18	many	TRBD1	TRBJ1-2	CASSALDRVGYTF	TGTGCCAGCTCAGCCCTGGACAGGGTAGGCTACACCTTC
TRBV5-4	many	NA	TRBJ2-4	CASSLGTAKNIQYF	TGTGCCAGCAGCTTGGGAACGGCCAAAAACATTCAGTACTTC
TRBV7-9	many	NA	TRBJ2-2	CASSSYGTGELFF	TGTGCCAGCAGCTCATACGGCACCGGGGAGCTGTTTTTT
TRBV7-9	NA	NA	TRBJ2-3	CASSLGSTTDTQYF	TGTGCCAGCAGCTTAGGGTCCACCACAGATACGCAGTATTTT